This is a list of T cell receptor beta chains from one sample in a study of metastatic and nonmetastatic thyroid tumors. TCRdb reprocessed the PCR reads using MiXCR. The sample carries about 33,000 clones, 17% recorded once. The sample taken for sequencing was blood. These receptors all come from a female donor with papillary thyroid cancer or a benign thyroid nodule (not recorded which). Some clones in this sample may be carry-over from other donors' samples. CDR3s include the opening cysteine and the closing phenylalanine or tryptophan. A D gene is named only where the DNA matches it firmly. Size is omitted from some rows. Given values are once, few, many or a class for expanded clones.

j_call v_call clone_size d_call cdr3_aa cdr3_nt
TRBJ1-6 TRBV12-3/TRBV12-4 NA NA CASSSRGDNSPIHF TGTGCCAGCAGTTCCAGGGGAGATAATTCACCCATACACTTT
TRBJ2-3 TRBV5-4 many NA CASSFGSGAGDTQYF TGTGCCAGCAGCTTTGGATCAGGGGCGGGAGATACGCAGTATTTT
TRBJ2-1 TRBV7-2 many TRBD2 CASSLLAGGQNEQFF TGTGCCAGCAGCTTACTAGCGGGGGGGCAGAATGAGCAGTTCTTC
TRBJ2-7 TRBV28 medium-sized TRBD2 CASSPGTSGYSYEQYF TGTGCCAGCAGTCCCGGGACTAGCGGGTACTCCTACGAGCAGTACTTC
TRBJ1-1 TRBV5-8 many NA CASSLEPWYTEAFF TGTGCCAGCAGCTTGGAGCCCTGGTACACTGAAGCTTTCTTT
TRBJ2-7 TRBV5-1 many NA CASSLAGRTYEQYF TGCGCCAGCAGCTTGGCCGGCCGAACCTACGAGCAGTACTTC
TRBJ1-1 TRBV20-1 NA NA CSASLTEGTEAFF TGCAGTGCTAGCTTGACAGAAGGCACTGAAGCTTTCTTT
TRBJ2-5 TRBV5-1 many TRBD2 CASSLGTSGRETQYF TGCGCCAGCAGCTTGGGGACTAGCGGGAGGGAGACCCAGTACTTC
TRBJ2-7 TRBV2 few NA CATRGDWGRHEQYF TGTGCCACCCGAGGAGACTGGGGTCGCCACGAGCAATACTTC
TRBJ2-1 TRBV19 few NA CASSLTDYNEQFF TGTGCCAGTAGTCTCACGGACTACAATGAGCAGTTCTTC
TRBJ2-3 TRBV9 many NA CASSVRIQATDTQYF TGTGCCAGCAGCGTTAGAATTCAGGCGACAGATACGCAGTATTTT
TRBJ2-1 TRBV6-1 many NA CASSEGSGASYNEQFF TGTGCCAGCAGTGAAGGTTCGGGAGCCTCCTACAATGAGCAGTTCTTC
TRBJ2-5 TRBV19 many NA CASTNGRGETQYF TGTGCCAGTACCAACGGACGGGGAGAGACCCAGTACTTC
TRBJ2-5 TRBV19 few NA CASSQGWFQETQYF TGTGCCAGTAGTCAGGGATGGTTTCAAGAGACCCAGTACTTC
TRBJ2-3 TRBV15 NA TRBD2 CATSRDTLAGAQGDTQYF TGTGCCACCAGCAGAGATACACTAGCGGGAGCTCAAGGGGATACGCAGTATTTT
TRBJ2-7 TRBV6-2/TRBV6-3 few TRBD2 CASSYSLAGGSMWGSYEQYF TGTGCTAGCAGTTACTCGTTAGCGGGAGGTTCAATGTGGGGGTCCTACGAGCAGTACTTC
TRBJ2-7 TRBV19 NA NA CAIIIETSSSYEQYF TGTGCCATTATTATAGAGACGTCAAGCTCCTACGAGCAGTACTTC
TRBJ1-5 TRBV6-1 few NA CASREGNAGTLRNQPQHF TGTGCCAGCCGTGAAGGAAATGCGGGTACCTTACGCAATCAGCCCCAGCATTTT
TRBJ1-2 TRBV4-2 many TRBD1 CASSQTGGARVYGYTF TGTGCCAGCAGCCAGACAGGGGGGGCCCGGGTCTATGGCTACACCTTC
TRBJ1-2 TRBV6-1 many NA CASIWQGLYGYTF TGTGCCAGCATTTGGCAGGGGCTTTATGGCTACACCTTC
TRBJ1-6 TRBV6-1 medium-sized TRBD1 CASSWDRLRSPLHF TGTGCCAGCAGTTGGGACAGACTTCGGTCACCCCTCCACTTT
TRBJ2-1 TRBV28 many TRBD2 CASSQHSGSNEQFF TGTGCCAGCAGTCAACATAGCGGGAGCAATGAGCAGTTCTTC
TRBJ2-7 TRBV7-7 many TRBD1 CASSLAQGSEQYF TGTGCTAGCAGCTTAGCACAGGGGTCCGAGCAGTACTTC
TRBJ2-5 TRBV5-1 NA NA CASSLAVVETQYF TGCGCCAGCAGCTTGGCAGTTGTAGAGACCCAGTACTTC
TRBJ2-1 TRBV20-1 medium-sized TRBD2 CSAGGRSGNEQFF TGCAGTGCGGGCGGGAGGTCAGGGAATGAGCAGTTCTTC
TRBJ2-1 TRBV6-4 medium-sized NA CASSDGYYEQFF TGTGCCAGCAGTGACGGGTACTATGAGCAGTTCTTC
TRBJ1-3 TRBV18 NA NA CASSLDSPSGNTIYF TGTGCCAGCTCGCTGGACAGCCCCTCTGGAAACACCATATATTTT
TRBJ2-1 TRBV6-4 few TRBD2 CASSVASGSPYNEQFF TGTGCCAGCAGTGTGGCTAGCGGGAGTCCCTACAATGAGCAGTTCTTC
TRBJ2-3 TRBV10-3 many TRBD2 CAISGGTSGSTDTQYF TGTGCCATCAGTGGGGGGACTAGCGGTAGCACAGATACGCAGTATTTT
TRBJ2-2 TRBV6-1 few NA CASSRSPPGTEELFF TGTGCCAGCAGCCGAAGCCCCCCGGGGACTGAGGAGCTGTTTTTT
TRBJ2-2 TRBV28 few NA CASSLAGHGELFF TGTGCAAGCAGTTTAGCTGGTCACGGGGAGCTGTTTTTT
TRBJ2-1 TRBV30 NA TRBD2 CAWRQAGARGEQFF TGTGCCTGGAGGCAAGCGGGGGCGCGAGGTGAGCAGTTCTTC
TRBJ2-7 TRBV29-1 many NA CSADSQGQGYEQYF TGCAGCGCCGACAGTCAGGGGCAGGGCTACGAGCAGTACTTC
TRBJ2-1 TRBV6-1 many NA CASSEIGGGYNEQFF TGTGCCAGCAGTGAAATTGGGGGAGGATACAATGAGCAGTTCTTC
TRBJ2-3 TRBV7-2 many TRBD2 CASSSAGLAFTDTQYF TGTGCCAGCAGCTCGGCCGGACTAGCTTTCACAGATACGCAGTATTTT
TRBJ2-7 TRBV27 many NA CASSPPYEQYF TGTGCCAGCAGTCCCCCCTACGAGCAGTACTTC
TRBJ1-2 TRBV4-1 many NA CASSQGRPRGNYGYTF TGCGCCAGCAGCCAAGGACGCCCCCGCGGCAACTATGGCTACACCTTC
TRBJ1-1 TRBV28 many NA CASSLQNTEAFF TGTGCCAGCAGTTTACAAAACACTGAAGCTTTCTTT
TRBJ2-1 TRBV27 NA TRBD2 CASSSGLGTIGSGYNEQFF TGTGCCAGCAGTTCGGGTCTTGGGACTATCGGGAGTGGGTACAATGAGCAGTTCTTC
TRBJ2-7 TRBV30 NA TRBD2 CAWTRLAGYLMTYEQYF TGTGCCTGGACTAGACTAGCGGGGTACTTAATGACCTACGAGCAGTACTTC
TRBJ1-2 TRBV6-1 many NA CASSGGEEHYGYTF TGTGCCAGCAGTGGGGGGGAGGAACACTATGGCTACACCTTC
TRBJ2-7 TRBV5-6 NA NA CASSRSREGVGEEYF TGTGCCAGCAGCCGTAGCCGAGAGGGGGTGGGCGAGGAGTACTTC
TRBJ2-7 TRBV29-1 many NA CSVVSPVAEPYEQYF TGCAGCGTTGTCTCGCCCGTAGCGGAGCCCTACGAGCAGTACTTC
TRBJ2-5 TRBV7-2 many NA CASSLKTVGETQYF TGTGCCAGCAGCTTAAAGACCGTAGGAGAGACCCAGTACTTC
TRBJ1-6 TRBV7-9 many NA CASRGAYYNSPLHF TGTGCCAGCAGGGGGGCCTACTATAATTCACCCCTCCACTTT
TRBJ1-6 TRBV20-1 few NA CSAKSWFNRSPLRF TGCAGTGCTAAATCATGGTTTAATAGATCACCACTCCGCTTT
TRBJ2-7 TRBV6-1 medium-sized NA CASSNRDTASYEQYF TGTGCCAGCAGCAACCGGGACACGGCTTCCTACGAGCAGTACTTC
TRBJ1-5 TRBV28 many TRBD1 CASSLIKGARQPQHF TGTGCCAGCAGTCTTATCAAGGGGGCACGACAGCCCCAGCATTTT
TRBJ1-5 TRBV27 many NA CASSPWQGSNQPQHF TGTGCCAGCAGTCCGTGGCAGGGAAGCAATCAGCCCCAGCATTTT
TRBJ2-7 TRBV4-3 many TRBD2 CASSRPLAAFYEQYF TGCGCCAGCAGCCGACCCCTAGCGGCGTTCTACGAGCAGTACTTC
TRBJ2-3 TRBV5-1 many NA CASRSTDTQYF TGCGCCAGCCGCAGCACAGATACGCAGTATTTT
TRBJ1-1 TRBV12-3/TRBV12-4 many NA CASRGGEGPTEAFF TGTGCCAGCAGGGGGGGGGAGGGCCCCACTGAAGCTTTCTTT